Below are 20 T cell receptor beta chains sequenced from a single sample in a study of blood T cell repertoires in COVID-19. Here immunoSEQ multiplex PCR was the method, and the copy in TCRdb shows in-frame clones only, minus some. This table holds around 250,000 clones, more than 85% found once. What was sequenced was PBMCs or T cells enriched from blood (not recorded which). The receptors derive from a woman in her forties or fifties who had recovered from COVID-19.

The chain joins TRBV7-9 to TRBJ1-2; the D gene is possibly TRBD1 (5 bases). The V end lost 0 bases, the J end lost 0 bases, and 8 bases lay between the germline ends. The CDR3 runs to 15 residues. Germline lookup yields CDR1 SEHNR and CDR2 FQNEAQ (reference sequence). The CDR3 spells CASSLAGGTNYGYTF. CDR3 DNA sequence: TGTGCCAGCAGCTTAGCGGGGGGGACTAACTATGGCTACACCTTC.

The rearrangement links TRBV27 to TRBJ2-3; the D is unclear. Trimming left V 5 bases short and J 5 bases short, with 8 bases between. The CDR3 runs to 12 residues. Per the germline V gene, CDR1 is MNHEY and CDR2 is SMNVEV (reference sequence). CDR3 DNA: TGTGCCAGCAGTCCGTCGGGAGATACGCAGTATTTT. Translating it yields CASSPSGDTQYF.

The CDR3 DNA follows: TGCGCCAGCAGTGAGGCCTCTAGCGGGAGGACCTCCTTTCGGTTGATCGAGCAGTTCTTC. Amino acids: CASSEASSGRTSFRLIEQFF. The J gene is TRBJ2-1, the V gene TRBV10-2, with 11 bases aligning to TRBD2. The CDR3 covers 20 residues. The junction had 22 bases not matched to a gene; V was cut back by 2 bases and J by 10 bases. Looked up from germline, CDR1 is WSHSY and CDR2 is SAAADI.

In its sample, this clone was seen a few times. The rearrangement links TRBV28 to TRBJ2-2; 8 nucleotides align to TRBD1. The CDR3 loop spans 15 amino acids. The germline gives CDR1 MDHEN, CDR2 SYDVKM. The ends lost 6 bases at V and 1 base at J; junction bases unmatched: 4. The CDR3 reads CASRAGGGNTGELFF. The DNA for the CDR3 is TGTGCCAGCAGAGCAGGGGGCGGGAACACCGGGGAGCTGTTTTTT.

The chain has TRBV7-2 and TRBJ2-3; 8 bases are shared with TRBD1. The CDR3 is 17 amino acids. Germline V gene data show CDR1 as SGHTA and CDR2 as FQGNSA. With 5 bases clipped from V and 2 bases from J, the junction kept 12 bases outside the gene matches. The CDR3 DNA is TGTGCCAGCAGCGACGTATCACGGGACAGGTACACAGATACGCAGTATTTT. This gives the protein CASSDVSRDRYTDTQYF.

The chain joins TRBV4-1 to TRBJ2-1, with a tentative D call TRBD2 (7 bases). Deletions cut 5 bases from V and 3 bases from J, with 20 bases between. The CDR3 loop spans 17 amino acids. Germline values: CDR1 MGHRA, CDR2 YSYEKL. CDR3 residues: CASSFRGGQRDYNEQFF. The CDR3 bases are TGCGCCAGCAGCTTTAGGGGGGGACAAAGGGACTACAATGAGCAGTTCTTC.

The chain combines TRBV12-3 or TRBV12-4 with TRBJ1-2; D perhaps matches TRBD1 (5 bases). The CDR3 extends over 13 amino acids. Trimming shortened V by 6 bases and J by 8 bases, and 16 bases separated the two germline ends. The CDR3 sequence: CASSFRDLRGYTF. The CDR3 region has the DNA TGTGCCAGCAGCTTCAGGGATTTGCGGGGCTACACCTTC.

The rearrangement joins TRBV10-3 to TRBJ2-6, with 9 bases lining up with TRBD1. The CDR3 is 18 amino acids. CDR1 is ENHRY and CDR2 is SYGVKD in the germline V gene. V dropped 6 bases and J dropped 0; count of bases not matched to a gene: 9. CDR3 sequence: CAIRDRDRVPSGANVLTF. The CDR3 bases are TGTGCCATCAGGGACCGGGACAGGGTACCCTCTGGGGCCAACGTCCTGACTTTC.

The chain has TRBV29-1 and TRBJ1-1, with D perhaps TRBD1 (6 bases). CDR3 length: 12 residues. Germline CDR1 reads SQVTM; CDR2 reads ANQGSEA. V was pared by 5 bases and J by 5 bases, with 12 bases between. The CDR3 here is CSVQKQGTEAFF. DNA for the CDR3: TGCAGCGTTCAAAAACAGGGTACTGAAGCTTTCTTT.

The V gene is TRBV5-1, the J gene TRBJ2-1; TRBD2 might be the D (5 bases). V was clipped by 5 bases and J by 5 bases, with 14 bases between them. CDR1 SGHRS and CDR2 YFSETQ come from the germline V gene. This CDR3 has 14 amino acids. Here the CDR3 DNA reads TGCGCCAGCAGTGGGGAGTTCGGACACAATGAGCAGTTCTTC. The encoded protein is CASSGEFGHNEQFF.

This CDR3 is CASSPPIVSPLFYEQYF. As DNA, the CDR3 is TGTGCCAGCTCACCACCTATTGTAAGCCCTCTTTTTTACGAGCAGTACTTC. The V call is TRBV18, the J call TRBJ2-7; D gene uncertain. The V gene's germline CDR1 is KGHSH and CDR2 LQKENI. The V gene lost 0 bases and the J gene lost 4 bases, with 19 bases spanning the gap. The CDR3 has 17 amino acids. Combining the CDR3 with reference TRBV18 and TRBJ2-7 gives the whole variable domain NAGVMQNPRHLVRRRGQEARLRCSPMKGHSHVYWYRQLPEEGLKFMVYLQKENIIDESGMPKERFSAEFPKEGPSILRIQQVVRGDSAAYFCASSPPIVSPLFYEQYFGPGTRLTVT.

V and J are TRBV19 and TRBJ2-2; the match to TRBD1 covers 7 bases. Germline V gene data show CDR1 as LNHDA and CDR2 as SQIVND (reference sequence). The CDR3 consists of 14 residues. The V gene end was trimmed by 4 bases and the J gene end by 6 bases; junction bases not matched to a gene: 5. The DNA for the CDR3 is TGTGCCAGTAGTAACAGGGGAAGGGCCGGGGAGCTGTTTTTT. It translates to CASSNRGRAGELFF.

The V and J genes are TRBV28 and TRBJ1-2; 7 positions agree with TRBD1. Trimming took 6 bases from V and 3 from J; bases not matched to a gene: 4. The CDR3 sequence is 13 residues long. CDR1 is MDHEN, CDR2 SYDVKM, per germline. In DNA, the CDR3 is TGTGCCAGCAGGGGACAGCTATACTATGGCTACACCTTC. This translates into CASRGQLYYGYTF.

This chain links TRBV3-1 (or the pseudogene TRBV3-2) with TRBJ2-2; D not resolved. This CDR3 has 15 residues. V was shortened by 0 bases and J by 5 bases, with 10 bases between the two germline ends. Looked up from germline, CDR1 is LGHDT and CDR2 is YNNKEL (reference sequence). The CDR3: CASSQDLLATGELFF. In DNA form, the CDR3 reads TGTGCCAGCAGCCAAGATTTACTCGCGACCGGGGAGCTGTTTTTT.

The chain recombines TRBV5-4 with TRBJ2-2; 9 bases are a match to TRBD2. The germline V gene encodes CDR1 SGHNT and CDR2 YYREEE (reference sequence). The trim removed 4 bases at V and 7 bases at J, leaving 8 bases unmatched. The CDR3 has 15 amino acids. CDR3: CASSGAGGYGGELFF. In DNA, the CDR3 is TGTGCCAGCAGCGGAGCGGGAGGATATGGCGGGGAGCTGTTTTTT.

The V and J genes are TRBV29-1 and TRBJ2-7, with D uncertain. In germline, CDR1 is SQVTM, CDR2 ANQGSEA. The germline V and J ends were trimmed by 7 bases and 5 bases, with 9 bases remaining between them. The CDR3 is made up of 10 amino acids. CDR3 in amino acids: CSAYHNEQYF. The CDR3 DNA sequence: TGCAGCGCATACCACAACGAGCAGTACTTC.

The V call is TRBV28, the J call TRBJ1-2, with D tentatively TRBD1 (5 bases). Germline V gene data show CDR1 as MDHEN and CDR2 as SYDVKM. Trimming cost V 4 bases and J 5 bases, with 14 bases left between them. The CDR3 sequence is 14 residues long. The CDR3 region is CASSSGRMIYGYTF. The CDR3 coding sequence is TGTGCCAGCAGTTCAGGGAGGATGATATATGGCTACACCTTC.

This clone was counted once. The chain carries TRBV2 and TRBJ2-2, with a tentative D call TRBD1 (5 bases). The CDR3 consists of 14 residues. The V end was cut by 3 bases, the J end by 0 bases, with 5 bases between. Germline V gene lookup returns CDR1 SNHLY and CDR2 FYNNEI. The CDR3 loop reads CASSEDTNTGELFF. CDR3 DNA sequence: TGTGCCAGCAGTGAGGACACGAACACCGGGGAGCTGTTTTTT.

The chain is built from TRBV3-1 (or the pseudogene TRBV3-2) and TRBJ2-6; 7 bases agree with TRBD1. CDR3 size: 18 residues. V shed 3 bases, J shed 1 base, and the junction held 9 bases outside the gene matches. CDR1 is LGHDT, CDR2 YNNKEL, per germline (reference sequence). The chain's CDR3 is CASSQWTGIFSGANVLTF. In nucleotides, the CDR3 is TGTGCCAGCAGCCAGTGGACAGGTATTTTTTCTGGGGCCAACGTCCTGACTTTC.

The chain uses TRBV27 and TRBJ2-1, with TRBD2 matching over 11 bases. CDR3 size: 15 residues. Germline CDR1 MNHEY, CDR2 SMNVEV (reference sequence). V was pared by 5 bases and J by 5 bases, with 5 bases of the junction left unmatched. CDR3 DNA: TGTGCCAGCAGTCCCGGGACTAGCGGCCACAATGAGCAGTTCTTC. Amino acid sequence: CASSPGTSGHNEQFF.